These T cell receptor beta chains were read from a single sample in a study of siplizumab effects on memory and regulatory T cells. Profiled with immunoSEQ multiplex PCR; TCRdb holds only in-frame clones, not every one. The repertoire consists of roughly 80,000 clones, with approximately 90% occurring once and the leading ten covering 1.5%. Sequenced input: Tregs sorted from blood. The receptors shown here come from a human donor in good health. CDR3s include the opening cysteine and the closing phenylalanine or tryptophan. The order of the fields is J gene, clone size, D gene, V gene, CDR3 DNA, CDR3 protein. D genes are given only for firm matches. Some rows have no size entry. The others give once, few or many, or a class for an expanded clone.

J: TRBJ1-1; size: .; D: .; V: TRBV6-6; DNA: TGTGCCAGCAGTTACAGGACTACCATGAACACTGAAGCTTTCTTT; CDR3: CASSYRTTMNTEAFF
J: TRBJ1-2; size: .; D: .; V: TRBV11-2; DNA: TGTGCCAGCACACGACAGGCTGCCCACTATGGCTACACCTTC; CDR3: CASTRQAAHYGYTF
J: TRBJ2-7; size: .; D: .; V: TRBV7-9; DNA: TGTGCCAGCAGCCCGTTCGGGGTGGGCTACGAGCAGTACTTC; CDR3: CASSPFGVGYEQYF
J: TRBJ1-3; size: .; D: .; V: TRBV4-1; DNA: TGCGCCAGCGGGCGGGGGGCGCCTGGAAACACCATATATTTT; CDR3: CASGRGAPGNTIYF
J: TRBJ2-1; size: .; D: TRBD2; V: TRBV7-9; DNA: TGTGCCAGCAGCTTAGCGTGGGTAGCGGGGCCCTACAATGAGCAGTTCTTC; CDR3: CASSLAWVAGPYNEQFF
J: TRBJ2-7; size: .; D: TRBD1; V: TRBV6-1; DNA: TGTGCCAGCAGTGACGGACAGGGGCTCTACGAGCAGTACTTC; CDR3: CASSDGQGLYEQYF
J: TRBJ1-6; size: .; D: TRBD1; V: TRBV6-6; DNA: TGTGCCAGCAGCTTTGGACAGGCGACGAATTCACCCCTCCACTTT; CDR3: CASSFGQATNSPLHF
J: TRBJ2-3; size: once; D: .; V: TRBV7-9; DNA: TGTGCCAGCAGCTTAGCAGGGTTGGGCACAGATACGCAGTATTTT; CDR3: CASSLAGLGTDTQYF
J: TRBJ1-6; size: .; D: .; V: TRBV6-4; DNA: TGTGCCAGCAGTGACCAGGGGACCTATAATTCACCCCTCCACTTT; CDR3: CASSDQGTYNSPLHF
J: TRBJ2-5; size: .; D: .; V: TRBV6-1; DNA: TGTGCCAGCAGTGACCTCAGGGGGAGGGAGACCCAGTACTTC; CDR3: CASSDLRGRETQYF
J: TRBJ2-5; size: .; D: .; V: TRBV7-3; DNA: TGTGCCAGCAGCTCCCTCCACCGGGACCCCGGGGAGACCCAGTACTTC; CDR3: CASSSLHRDPGETQYF
J: TRBJ2-6; size: .; D: TRBD1; V: TRBV18; DNA: TGTGCCAGCTCACGGGACAGGGCGTCCGGGGCCAACGTCCTGACTTTC; CDR3: CASSRDRASGANVLTF
J: TRBJ1-6; size: .; D: TRBD1; V: TRBV6-6; DNA: TGTGCCGTACTCAGGGGGCCTAATTCACCCCTCCACTTT; CDR3: CAVLRGPNSPLHF
J: TRBJ2-1; size: .; D: .; V: TRBV6-4; DNA: TGTGCCAGCAGTGACTCTGGTACGAGAGGACCTGCGCGGCAGTTCTTC; CDR3: CASSDSGTRGPARQFF
J: TRBJ2-2; size: .; D: .; V: TRBV11-2; DNA: TGTGCCAGCAGCTCCCCCCGGGCAACAAACACCGGGGAGCTGTTTTTT; CDR3: CASSSPRATNTGELFF
J: TRBJ2-1; size: .; D: TRBD2; V: TRBV6-4; DNA: TGTGCCAGCAGTGACTCTGGCGGGGGGAGCAATGAGCAGTTCTTC; CDR3: CASSDSGGGSNEQFF
J: TRBJ1-2; size: .; D: TRBD1; V: TRBV13; DNA: TGTGCCAGCAGCTTGACAGGGGGTTTACTTAATGGCTACACCTTC; CDR3: CASSLTGGLLNGYTF
J: TRBJ2-3; size: .; D: .; V: TRBV23-1; DNA: TGCGCCAGCAGTCTCTTCAAGGGACATCAGCAGTATTTT; CDR3: CASSLFKGHQQYF
J: TRBJ1-1; size: .; D: .; V: TRBV2; DNA: TGTGCCAGCAGTGAAGCCCAAGCCGGGACTCACACTGAAGCTTTCTTT; CDR3: CASSEAQAGTHTEAFF
J: TRBJ1-1; size: .; D: .; V: TRBV7-3; DNA: TGTGCCAGCAGCTTAACGGACAGGAACACTGAAGCTTTCTTT; CDR3: CASSLTDRNTEAFF
J: TRBJ1-3; size: .; D: .; V: TRBV28; DNA: TGTGCCAGCAGTTACGGACGGGGAAACACCATATATTTT; CDR3: CASSYGRGNTIYF
J: TRBJ2-1; size: .; D: .; V: TRBV9; DNA: TGTGCCAGCAGTGCCTCAATCTGGGCTGCCTCCTACAATGAGCAGTTCTTC; CDR3: CASSASIWAASYNEQFF
J: TRBJ2-7; size: .; D: TRBD2; V: TRBV9; DNA: TGTGCCAGCAGCGTAGACCCGCAAGCGGGGGGCTACGAGCAGTACTTC; CDR3: CASSVDPQAGGYEQYF
J: TRBJ1-3; size: .; D: .; V: TRBV29-1; DNA: TGCAGCGGGATCGTGAGGGAGTCTGGAAACACCATATATTTT; CDR3: CSGIVRESGNTIYF
J: TRBJ1-2; size: .; D: .; V: TRBV10-3; DNA: TGTGCCATCAGTGATGAGGTTTATGGCTACACCTTC; CDR3: CAISDEVYGYTF
J: TRBJ2-5; size: .; D: .; V: TRBV14; DNA: TGTGCCAGCAGCCAAGCTCGGCGAGAGACCCAGTACTTC; CDR3: CASSQARRETQYF
J: TRBJ1-5; size: .; D: .; V: TRBV27; DNA: TGTGCCAGCAGTTTCGAGGGTTTGAGCAATCAGCCCCAGCATTTT; CDR3: CASSFEGLSNQPQHF
J: TRBJ1-5; size: .; D: .; V: TRBV28; DNA: TGTGCCAGCAGTTTCTTGGTAAGCAATCAGCCCCAGCATTTT; CDR3: CASSFLVSNQPQHF
J: TRBJ1-5; size: once; D: .; V: TRBV6-1; DNA: TGTGCCAGCAGTGACAGGGAAGGGGAACATTTT; CDR3: CASSDREGEHF
J: TRBJ2-3; size: .; D: TRBD2; V: TRBV9; DNA: TGTGCCAGCAGCGTTGGCAGCGGGGGGGCCGGAGGCACAGATACGCAGTATTTT; CDR3: CASSVGSGGAGGTDTQYF
J: TRBJ2-7; size: .; D: .; V: TRBV6-5; DNA: TGTGCCAGCAGGCCGGGGGCAGTCGTATCCTACGAGCAGTACTTC; CDR3: CASRPGAVVSYEQYF
J: TRBJ1-1; size: .; D: .; V: TRBV5-1; DNA: TGCGCCAGCAGCTTGGATAGAGGGGACACTGAAGCTTTCTTT; CDR3: CASSLDRGDTEAFF
J: TRBJ2-1; size: .; D: .; V: TRBV5-1; DNA: TGCGCCAGCAGCTTGGCTGGGGGGGCGGGTGAGCAGTTCTTC; CDR3: CASSLAGGAGEQFF
J: TRBJ2-7; size: .; D: TRBD1; V: TRBV6-1; DNA: TGTGCCAGCAGTGTGACAGGGATCTACGAGCAGTACTTC; CDR3: CASSVTGIYEQYF
J: TRBJ2-5; size: .; D: TRBD2; V: TRBV6-1; DNA: TGTGCCAGCAGCGCCGGGACTAGCGGGGTAGAGACCCAGTACTTC; CDR3: CASSAGTSGVETQYF
J: TRBJ2-7; size: .; D: .; V: TRBV3-2; DNA: TGTGCCAGCTTCAACGAGCAGTACTTC; CDR3: CASFNEQYF
J: TRBJ1-4; size: .; D: TRBD1; V: TRBV19; DNA: TGTGCCAGTAGTATCTCTAGGGACAGGGGGCTTGGAAATGAAAAACTGTTTTTT; CDR3: CASSISRDRGLGNEKLFF
J: TRBJ1-2; size: .; D: .; V: TRBV28; DNA: TGTGCCAGCAGTCCCAGGGTTAACTATGGCTACACCTTC; CDR3: CASSPRVNYGYTF
J: TRBJ1-5; size: .; D: .; V: TRBV27; DNA: TGTGCCAGCAGTCCCGGGGTGGTAAGCAATCAGCCCCAGCATTTT; CDR3: CASSPGVVSNQPQHF
J: TRBJ2-2; size: .; D: TRBD1; V: TRBV5-1; DNA: TGCGCCAGCACGGGTAGATGGGACAGCAACACCGGGGAGCTGTTTTTT; CDR3: CASTGRWDSNTGELFF
J: TRBJ1-1; size: .; D: .; V: TRBV12-5; DNA: TGTGCTAGTGGTTTGGGGCCGAACACTGAAGCTTTCTTT; CDR3: CASGLGPNTEAFF
J: TRBJ2-1; size: .; D: TRBD2; V: TRBV28; DNA: TGTGCCAGTAAACGGGGGGGGCCGTTCGAGCAGTTCTTC; CDR3: CASKRGGPFEQFF
J: TRBJ1-6; size: .; D: .; V: TRBV5-1; DNA: TGCGCCAGCAGCGACGGAAGCTCCTATAATTCACCCCTCCACTTT; CDR3: CASSDGSSYNSPLHF
J: TRBJ1-6; size: .; D: TRBD1; V: TRBV5-6; DNA: TGTGCCAGCAGCTTCCGGACAGGGGGCTCCTATAATTCACCCCTCCACTTT; CDR3: CASSFRTGGSYNSPLHF
J: TRBJ2-3; size: .; D: .; V: TRBV7-9; DNA: TGTGCCAGCGGGTTGACGGGTACAGATACGCAGTATTTT; CDR3: CASGLTGTDTQYF
J: TRBJ1-3; size: .; D: TRBD1; V: TRBV7-2; DNA: TGTGCCAGCACCCCCAGGGGGATTCTTGGAAACACCATATATTTT; CDR3: CASTPRGILGNTIYF
J: TRBJ2-1; size: .; D: .; V: TRBV6-5; DNA: TGTGCCAGCAGGAGGAGGGGTACGTACAATGAGCAGTTCTTC; CDR3: CASRRRGTYNEQFF
J: TRBJ1-6; size: .; D: .; V: TRBV5-3; DNA: TGTGCCAGAAGCTTTAGGAGTCATAATTCACCCCTCCACTTT; CDR3: CARSFRSHNSPLHF
J: TRBJ2-7; size: .; D: .; V: TRBV30; DNA: TGTGCCTGGAGTTCCTCAACCCCCGCGCAGTACTTC; CDR3: CAWSSSTPAQYF
J: TRBJ2-3; size: .; D: .; V: TRBV4-3; DNA: TGCGCCAGCAGCCAAGATCGGCTTGCCCTAGATACGCAGTATTTT; CDR3: CASSQDRLALDTQYF